The clone carrying this T cell receptor beta chain came up a few times. The sample comes from a study of response to subunit inactivated influenza vaccine. This CDR3 is built from 16 residues. Germline CDR1 is SGHVS and CDR2 is FNYEAQ. Trimming removed 1 base at V and 0 bases at J, with 10 bases between. In TCRdb, the RT-PCR reads were re-called with MiXCR into one record per CDR3 protein. The profile shows about 500,000 distinct CDR3 sequences, over 10% of them singletons. This receptor was identified in a man between 45 and 60 years old who received an inactivated influenza vaccine. The V and J genes are TRBV7-6 and TRBJ2-1; D uncertain. Sequences were derived from PBMCs from blood, sampled 40 to 50 days after vaccination. CDR3 residues: CASSLVGLSSYNEQFF. The DNA of the CDR3 is TGTGCCAGCAGCTTAGTGGGCTTGAGCTCCTACAATGAGCAGTTCTTC.